This T cell receptor beta chain is from a study of blood T cell repertoires in COVID-19 (dated by TCRdb to the early 2020s). About the study as a whole: Samples from collaborators originated in the United States, Italy and Spain and spanned both the acute and convalescent phases of COVID-19. The material from the prospective study consisted of cDNA or gDNA derived from T cells, B-cell-depleted T cells, or PBMCs. Deeply sampled blood TCRbeta repertoires from subjects exposed to, actively infected with, or recovered from COVID-19 were included in the dataset. The repertoires were released in a freely available public database intended as a resource for research on the immune response to SARS-CoV-2. The samples were drawn from two sources: the first 160 participants of the ongoing ImmuneRACE study, and some 1,300 subjects contributed by 6 global collaborators. Nearly every sample came with metadata listing a de-identified subject ID, COVID-19 status, age in years and sex. Where available, HLA class I and class II types were taken from metadata supplied by the sample provider and were not determined by assay-based typing.

The immunoSEQ Assay, a bias-controlled multiplex PCR, was used to amplify TCRbeta CDR3 regions from genomic DNA. The source study handled its data this way. The number of nucleated cells in each sample was estimated by amplification of reference gene primers within the assay. Sequence reads were collapsed and filtered to measure the absolute abundance of every unique TCRbeta CDR3 rearrangement. For each sample, productive Simpson clonality was calculated by taking the square root of Simpson's diversity index across productive rearrangements. TCRdb obtained this table from immuneACCESS and retained in-frame rearrangements with V and J assigned. These tables miss some clones; where compared with another copy, unresolved V genes account for less than half of the shortfall, and the remainder is unexplained. The V and J calls and clone size were taken over from that table, and D and trimming were inferred from the DNA. The sample table contains around 120,000 clones; only one count was recorded for about 78% of them. The top ten clonotypes cover roughly 2% of the sample.

Including the terminal cysteine and phenylalanine, the CDR3 comprises 15 residues. CDR3 DNA only is kept here, 45 bases in frame from base 1. V ends up 2 bases short and J 5 bases short, with an unmatched junction base count of 8. Reading the germline V gene gives CDR1 MNHEY and CDR2 SVGAGI. Each collaborating institution followed its own protocols to collect whole blood in K2EDTA tubes. For TCRbeta analysis, collaborators shipped samples as frozen whole blood, isolated PBMCs, or DNA extracted from either of those sample types. Results and caveats for the whole study, not just this receptor: How much clinical and demographic metadata was included differed by source and by participant, and the metadata was provided uncurated.

For this clone: Its recognized antigen is unknown. No much larger clone is present one base from it, and per-base qualities are unavailable.

The rearrangement joined TRBV6-5 to TRBJ1-1; the junction holds 7 bases that match TRBD1. The receptor was derived from a man aged 70-80 years with acute or convalescent COVID-19. The sample taken for sequencing was peripheral blood. The DNA is TGTGCCAGCAGTTACCCCAGGGGGGAGAGGACTGAAGCTTTCTTT. Translated, it reads CASSYPRGERTEAFF.